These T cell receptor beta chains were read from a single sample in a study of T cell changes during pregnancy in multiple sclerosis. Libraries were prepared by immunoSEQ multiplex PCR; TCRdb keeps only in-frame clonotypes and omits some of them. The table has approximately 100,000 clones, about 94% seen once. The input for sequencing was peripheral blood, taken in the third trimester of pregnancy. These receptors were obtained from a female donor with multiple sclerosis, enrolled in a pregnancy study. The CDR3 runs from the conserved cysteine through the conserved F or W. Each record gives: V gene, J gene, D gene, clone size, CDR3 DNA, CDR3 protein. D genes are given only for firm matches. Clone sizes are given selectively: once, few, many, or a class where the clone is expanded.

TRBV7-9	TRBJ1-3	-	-	TGTGCCAGCAGCTTCGGGGGGGGAAACACCATATATTTT	CASSFGGGNTIYF
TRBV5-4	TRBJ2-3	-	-	TGTGCCAGCAGCTTAGGGGCGGTATCGATGGGTGGCACAGATACGCAGTATTTT	CASSLGAVSMGGTDTQYF
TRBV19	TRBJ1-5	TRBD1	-	TGTGCCAGTAGTCGGAGGGGACAGGGCACCAATCAGCCCCAGCATTTT	CASSRRGQGTNQPQHF
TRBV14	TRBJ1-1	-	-	TGTGCCAGCAGCGGGCAGAACACTGAAGCTTTCTTT	CASSGQNTEAFF
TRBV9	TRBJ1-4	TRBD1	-	TGTGCCAGCAGCGTAGGTGGGACAGGGGAAGAAAAACTGTTTTTT	CASSVGGTGEEKLFF
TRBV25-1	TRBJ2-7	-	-	TGTGCCAGCAGTGAATGGCGGGTCTACGAGCAGTACTTC	CASSEWRVYEQYF
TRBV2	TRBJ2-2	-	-	TGTGCCAGCGTTTACAGGGTCGGGGAGCTGTTTTTT	CASVYRVGELFF
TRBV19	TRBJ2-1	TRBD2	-	TGTGCCAGTAGTATCTGGGAAGGACTAGCGGACTACAATGAGCAGTTCTTC	CASSIWEGLADYNEQFF
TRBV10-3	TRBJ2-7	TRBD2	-	TGTGCCATCAGTGCAGGACTAGCGTTAGGACACGAGCAGTACTTC	CAISAGLALGHEQYF
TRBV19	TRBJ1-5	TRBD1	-	TGTGCCAGTAGGACGGGACAGGGGGCTTCGGCGCCCCAGCATTTT	CASRTGQGASAPQHF
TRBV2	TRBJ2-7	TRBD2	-	TGTGCCAGCAGCTCAGAGACTAGCGGGAGCTCCTACGAGCAGTACTTC	CASSSETSGSSYEQYF
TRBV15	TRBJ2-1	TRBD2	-	TGTGCCACCAGCAGTCGTCTAGCGGGAGTAACGAATGAGCAGTTCTTC	CATSSRLAGVTNEQFF
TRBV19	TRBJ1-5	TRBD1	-	TGTGCCAGTAGTAATACGGGACAGGGGCCAACTCAGCCCCAGCATTTT	CASSNTGQGPTQPQHF
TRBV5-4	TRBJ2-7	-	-	TGTGCCAGCAGCCTCTTGGAGGGGGGAGGGATCGAGCAGTACTTC	CASSLLEGGGIEQYF
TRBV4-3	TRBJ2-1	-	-	TGCGCCAGCAGCCTCGAACTTGATAACAATGAGCAGTTCTTC	CASSLELDNNEQFF
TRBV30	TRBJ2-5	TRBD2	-	TGTGCCTGGAGCGGGGGGGCGGGAGGACAAGAGACCCAGTACTTC	CAWSGGAGGQETQYF
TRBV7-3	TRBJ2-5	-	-	TGTGCCAGCAGCTTTAGTGCCCAAGAGACCCAGTACTTC	CASSFSAQETQYF
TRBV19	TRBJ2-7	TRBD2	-	TGTGCCAGTAGTATCTGGACTAGCGGGGACGAGCAGTACTTC	CASSIWTSGDEQYF
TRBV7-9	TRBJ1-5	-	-	TGTGCCAGCAGCTTAGAGCGTGGGGCGCGGGATAGCAATCAGCCCCAGCATTTT	CASSLERGARDSNQPQHF
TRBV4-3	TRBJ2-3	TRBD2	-	TGCGCCAGCAGCCAAGCTCCCCTAGCGGGCACAGATACGCAGTATTTT	CASSQAPLAGTDTQYF
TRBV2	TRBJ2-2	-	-	TGTGCCAGCAGTGTAGACAGGAACACCGGGGAGCTGTTTTTT	CASSVDRNTGELFF
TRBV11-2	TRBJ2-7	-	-	TGTGCCAGCAGCACCAGGGTCTCGGTCCCCCCCTACGAGCAGTACTTC	CASSTRVSVPPYEQYF
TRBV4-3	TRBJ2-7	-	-	TGCGCCAGCAGCCAAGATCCGAAAGAAGCTCCTTACGAGCAGTACTTC	CASSQDPKEAPYEQYF
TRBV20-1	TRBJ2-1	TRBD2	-	TGCAGTGCTATTAGCGGGAGCCCGCTCTTC	CSAISGSPLF
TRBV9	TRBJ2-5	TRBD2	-	TGTGCCAGCAGCTCGAAAGGGACTATTCAAGAGACCCAGTACTTC	CASSSKGTIQETQYF
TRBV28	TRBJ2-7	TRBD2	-	TGTGCCAGCAGTCCCTCTGCGGGAGGGGGCGAGCAGTACTTC	CASSPSAGGGEQYF
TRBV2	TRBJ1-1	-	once	TGTGCCAGCATATTACCGGGAGCTTTCTTT	CASILPGAFF
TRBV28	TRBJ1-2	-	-	TGTGCCAGCAGCCCCGGGGGGCGGGGTGGCTACACCTTC	CASSPGGRGGYTF
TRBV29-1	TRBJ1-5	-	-	TGCAGCGTTGGTTCGGGGGGGCAGCCCCAGCATTTT	CSVGSGGQPQHF
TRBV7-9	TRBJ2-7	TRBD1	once	TGTGCCAGCAGCCAGGGGGCAGGGAGGATCTACGAGCAGTACTTC	CASSQGAGRIYEQYF
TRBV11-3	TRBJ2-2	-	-	TGTGCCAGCAGCTTCAGTACCGGGGAGCTGTTTTTT	CASSFSTGELFF
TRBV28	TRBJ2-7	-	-	TGTGCCAGCAGTTCACTCGCTCCCTACGAGCAGTACTTC	CASSSLAPYEQYF
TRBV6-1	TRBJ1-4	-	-	TGTGCCAGCAAAAAGTCCGGTTCCCTAGAAAAACTGTTTTTT	CASKKSGSLEKLFF
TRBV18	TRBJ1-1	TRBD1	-	TGTGCCAGCTCACCTGCCGGGACAGGGCGCACTGAAGCTTTCTTT	CASSPAGTGRTEAFF
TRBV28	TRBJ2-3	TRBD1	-	TGTGCCAGCAGTCCCCCCCAACAGGGGCGTGATACGCAGTATTTT	CASSPPQQGRDTQYF
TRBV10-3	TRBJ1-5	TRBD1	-	TGTGCCATCAGTGAGAGGTTGACAGGGGTAGGACAGCCCCAGCATTTT	CAISERLTGVGQPQHF
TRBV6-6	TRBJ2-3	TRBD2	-	TGTGCCAGCAGTTACCTGGCGGGGGGCACAGATACGCAGTATTTT	CASSYLAGGTDTQYF
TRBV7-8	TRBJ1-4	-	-	TGTGCCAGCAGCCCCGGCGGATTCATTGCAACTAATGAAAAACTGTTTTTT	CASSPGGFIATNEKLFF
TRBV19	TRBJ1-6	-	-	TGTGCCAGTACTTTTTTCCTCTATAATTCACCCCTCCACTTT	CASTFFLYNSPLHF
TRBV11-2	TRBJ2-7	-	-	TGTGCCAGCAGCTTAGCGGGAGTAGTGCGCGAGCAGTACTTC	CASSLAGVVREQYF
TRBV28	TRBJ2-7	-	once	TGTGCCAGCAGATTAGCGGAGAGCTCCTACGAGCAGTACTTC	CASRLAESSYEQYF
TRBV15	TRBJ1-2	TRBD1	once	TGTGCCACCAGCAGAGCCGGACAGGCAGCTAACTATGGCTACACCTTC	CATSRAGQAANYGYTF
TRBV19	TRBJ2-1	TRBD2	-	TGTGCCAGTAGTACCCGGGGACTAGCGGGATTATCTAATGAGCAGTTCTTC	CASSTRGLAGLSNEQFF
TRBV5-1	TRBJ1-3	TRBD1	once	TGCGCCAGCAGCCCTTGGGACAGTGGAAACACCATATATTTT	CASSPWDSGNTIYF
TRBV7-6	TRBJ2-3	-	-	TGTGCCAGCAGCCCGAGCTCCGATACGCAGTATTTT	CASSPSSDTQYF
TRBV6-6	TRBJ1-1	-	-	TGTGCCAGCAGCCAGACAGGCAGACAAAGGAACACTGAAGCTTTCTTT	CASSQTGRQRNTEAFF
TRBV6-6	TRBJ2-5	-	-	TGTGCCAGCAGTTACAGTCGGGAGACCCAGTACTTC	CASSYSRETQYF
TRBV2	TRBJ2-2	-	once	TGTGCCAGCAGTGCTGACAGGTCCGGGGAGCTGTTTTTT	CASSADRSGELFF
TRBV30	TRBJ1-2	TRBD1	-	TGTGCCTGGAGTGATGACAGGGAATTAAACTATGGCTACACCTTC	CAWSDDRELNYGYTF